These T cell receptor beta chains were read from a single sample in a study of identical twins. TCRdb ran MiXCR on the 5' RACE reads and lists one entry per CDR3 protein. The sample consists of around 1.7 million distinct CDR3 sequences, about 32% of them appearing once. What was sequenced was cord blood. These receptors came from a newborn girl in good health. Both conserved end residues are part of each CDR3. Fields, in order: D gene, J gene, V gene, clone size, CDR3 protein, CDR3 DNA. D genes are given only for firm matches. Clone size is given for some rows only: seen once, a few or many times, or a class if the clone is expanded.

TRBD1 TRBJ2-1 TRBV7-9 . CASSGQGKACNEQFF TGTGCCAGCAGCGGACAGGGGAAGGCTTGCAATGAGCAGTTCTTC
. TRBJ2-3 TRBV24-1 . CATSGGALNTQYF TGTGCCACCAGTGGGGGTGCGTTGAATACGCAGTATTTT
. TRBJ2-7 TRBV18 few CASSPRRDSFYEQYF TGTGCCAGCTCACCAAGGCGGGACAGTTTCTACGAGCAGTACTTC
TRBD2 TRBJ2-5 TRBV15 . CATSGSKRGQETQYF TGTGCCACCAGCGGGTCTAAGCGGGGACAAGAGACCCAGTACTTC
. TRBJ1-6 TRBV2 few CASSGGIPFSPLHF TGTGCCAGCAGTGGTGGGATCCCCTTTTCACCCCTCCACTTT
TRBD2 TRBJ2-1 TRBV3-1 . CASSPSSGRAFNEQFF TGTGCCAGCAGCCCCTCTAGCGGGAGGGCCTTCAATGAGCAGTTCTTC
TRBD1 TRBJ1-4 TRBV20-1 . CSAPGQENEKLFF TGCAGTGCCCCTGGACAGGAAAATGAAAAACTGTTTTTT
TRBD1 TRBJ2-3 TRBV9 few CASSVARDRVTDTQYF TGTGCCAGCAGCGTGGCCCGGGACAGGGTAACAGATACGCAGTATTTT
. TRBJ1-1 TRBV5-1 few CASSSQLFGQEAFF TGCGCCAGCAGCTCCCAACTCTTTGGACAGGAAGCTTTCTTT
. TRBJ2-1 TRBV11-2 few CASSLGLVRDNEQFF TGTGCCAGCAGCTTAGGACTAGTACGGGACAATGAGCAGTTCTTC
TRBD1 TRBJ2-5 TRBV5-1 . CASSLAGQGAGGETQYF TGCGCCAGCAGCTTGGCCGGACAGGGGGCAGGTGGAGAGACCCAGTACTTC
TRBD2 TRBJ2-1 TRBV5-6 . CASSLEGTSGRADNEQFF TGTGCCAGCAGCTTGGAAGGGACTAGCGGGAGGGCAGACAATGAGCAGTTCTTC
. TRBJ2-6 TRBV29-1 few CSVWDLSGANVLTF TGCAGCGTATGGGACCTCTCTGGGGCCAACGTCCTGACTTTC
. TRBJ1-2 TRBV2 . CASSEALQVVYGYTF TGTGCCAGCAGTGAAGCGCTACAGGTGGTCTATGGCTACACCTTC
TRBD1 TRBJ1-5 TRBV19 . CASKGQVSNQPQHF TGTGCCAGTAAGGGACAGGTTAGCAATCAGCCCCAGCATTTT
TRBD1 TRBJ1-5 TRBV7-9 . CASSLVAGTGQGPQHF TGTGCCAGCAGCTTAGTAGCAGGAACGGGACAGGGTCCCCAGCATTTT
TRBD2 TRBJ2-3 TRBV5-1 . CASSLGGGSGTDTQYF TGCGCCAGCAGCTTGGGTGGCGGGAGTGGGACAGATACGCAGTATTTT
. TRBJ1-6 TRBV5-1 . CASSSGGGNSPLHF TGCGCCAGCAGCTCGGGTGGGGGAAATTCACCCCTCCACTTT
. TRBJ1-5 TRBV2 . CASSDIGGSNQPQHF TGTGCCAGCAGTGACATTGGGGGTAGCAATCAGCCCCAGCATTTT
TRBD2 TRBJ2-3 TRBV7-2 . CASSLTTSGRASTDTQYF TGTGCCAGCAGCCTAACCACTAGCGGGCGGGCTAGCACAGATACGCAGTATTTT
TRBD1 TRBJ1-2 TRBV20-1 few CSATGQGANYGYTF TGCAGTGCTACAGGACAGGGCGCGAACTATGGCTACACCTTC
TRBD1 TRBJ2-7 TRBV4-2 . CASSLRTGSRYEQYF TGTGCCAGCAGCCTCAGGACAGGGTCTCGGTACGAGCAGTACTTC
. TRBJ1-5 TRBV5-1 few CASSTNGGVGSPQHF TGCGCCAGCAGCACAAATGGCGGGGTAGGGTCGCCCCAGCATTTT
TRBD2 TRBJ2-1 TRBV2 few CASSETAGAYNEQFF TGTGCCAGCAGTGAAACAGCGGGGGCCTACAATGAGCAGTTCTTC
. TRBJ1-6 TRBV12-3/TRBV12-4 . CASSLFLTGNSPLHF TGTGCCAGCAGTTTGTTCTTAACCGGGAATTCACCCCTCCACTTT
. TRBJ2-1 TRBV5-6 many CASSFPGWPNEQFF TGTGCCAGCAGCTTTCCTGGTTGGCCCAATGAGCAGTTCTTC